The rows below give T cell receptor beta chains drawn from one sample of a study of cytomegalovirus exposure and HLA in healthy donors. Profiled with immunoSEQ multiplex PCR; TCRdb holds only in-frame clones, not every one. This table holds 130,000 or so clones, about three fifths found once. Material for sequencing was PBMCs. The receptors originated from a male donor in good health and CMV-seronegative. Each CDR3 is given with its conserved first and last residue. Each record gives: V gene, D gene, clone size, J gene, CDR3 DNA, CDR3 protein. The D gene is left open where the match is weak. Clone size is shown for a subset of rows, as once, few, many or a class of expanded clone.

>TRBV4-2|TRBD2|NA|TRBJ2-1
TGTGCCAGCAGCCCCCGGGCTAGCGGGGGACTATACAATGAGCAGTTCTTC
CASSPRASGGLYNEQFF
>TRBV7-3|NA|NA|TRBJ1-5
TGTGCCAGCAGCTTAGCAGGGCATAGCAATCAGCCCCAGCATTTT
CASSLAGHSNQPQHF
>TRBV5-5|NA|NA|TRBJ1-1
TGTGCCAGCAGCTATAGGACCGGGATTGACACTGAAGCTTTCTTT
CASSYRTGIDTEAFF
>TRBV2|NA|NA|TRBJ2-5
TGTGCCAGCAGTGATTCAGGGGGGACGACCCAGTACTTC
CASSDSGGTTQYF
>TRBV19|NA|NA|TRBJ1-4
TGTGCCAGTAGTATCCACAGGGCCCTAGGCGAAAAACTGTTTTTT
CASSIHRALGEKLFF
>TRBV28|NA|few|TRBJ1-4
TGTGCCAGCAGTTCGAATGAAAAACTGTTTTTT
CASSSNEKLFF
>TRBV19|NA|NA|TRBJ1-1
TGTGCCAGTGCGAGGGATTTCACTGAAGCTTTCTTT
CASARDFTEAFF
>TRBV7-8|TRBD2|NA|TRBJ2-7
TGTGCCAGCAGCTACCGGGGGGACGTTGGCTTCGAGCAGTACTTC
CASSYRGDVGFEQYF
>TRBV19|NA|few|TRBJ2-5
TGTGCCAGTAGTATACACAGGGAAGAGACCCAGTACTTC
CASSIHREETQYF
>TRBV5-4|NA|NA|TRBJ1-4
TGTGCCAGCAGCCCGAGGGCGGGGGAGGATGAAAAACTGTTTTTT
CASSPRAGEDEKLFF
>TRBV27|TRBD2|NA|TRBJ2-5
TGTGCCAGCAGGCCGACTAGCGGCGTGGAGCAGTACTTC
CASRPTSGVEQYF
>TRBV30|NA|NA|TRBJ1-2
TGTGCCTGGAGACTCGCGCCACAGGGCTACACCTTC
CAWRLAPQGYTF
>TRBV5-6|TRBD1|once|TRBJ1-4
TGTGCCAGCAGCTTGGGGGACAGGGAGAGTGAAAAACTGTTTTTT
CASSLGDRESEKLFF
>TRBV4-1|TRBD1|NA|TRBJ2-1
TGCGCCAGCAGCCCGCAGGGGGTTCGGTACAATGAGCAGTTCTTC
CASSPQGVRYNEQFF
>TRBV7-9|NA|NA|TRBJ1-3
TGTGCCAGCAGCGTTCGAGGTTCCGGCACCATATATTTT
CASSVRGSGTIYF
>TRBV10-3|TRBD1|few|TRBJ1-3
TGTGCCATCAGTGACTCCCCGGGACAGGGTGAAAACACCATATATTTT
CAISDSPGQGENTIYF
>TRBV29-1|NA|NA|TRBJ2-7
TGCAGCGTGGCGACACACCCTCCCTACGAGCAGTACTTC
CSVATHPPYEQYF
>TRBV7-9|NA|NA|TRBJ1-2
TGTGCCAGCAGCCCCCCCGGCGGGGGCGTCGGGTCTGGCTATGGCTACACCTTC
CASSPPGGGVGSGYGYTF
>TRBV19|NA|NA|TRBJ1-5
TGTGCCAGTACCCGTCAGCCCAGGGGCCCGGGTCAGCCCCAGCATTTT
CASTRQPRGPGQPQHF
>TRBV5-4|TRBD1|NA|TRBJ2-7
TGTGCCAGCAGCCCGGGACAGCTTGTCTACGAGCAGTACTTC
CASSPGQLVYEQYF
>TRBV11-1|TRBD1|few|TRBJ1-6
TGTGCCAGCAGCCGGGACAGGGATTCACCCCTCCACTTT
CASSRDRDSPLHF
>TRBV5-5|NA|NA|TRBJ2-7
TGTGCCAGCAGCTTGGTTGGCAGATCCTACGAGCAGTACTTC
CASSLVGRSYEQYF
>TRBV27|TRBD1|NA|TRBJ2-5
TGTGCCAGCAGTTTTTACAGGGGGGATGAGACCCAGTACTTC
CASSFYRGDETQYF
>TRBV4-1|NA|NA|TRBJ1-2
TGCGCCAGCAGCCCGGAACTAGGAGGGTACTATGGCTACACCTTC
CASSPELGGYYGYTF
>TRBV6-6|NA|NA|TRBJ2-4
TGTGCCAGCACACAAGGGGGAGCGGGGCCTCAGTACTTC
CASTQGGAGPQYF
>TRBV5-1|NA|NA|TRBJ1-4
TGCGCCAGCAGCTTGGAGGGCAGCGGAAATGAAAAACTGTTTTTT
CASSLEGSGNEKLFF
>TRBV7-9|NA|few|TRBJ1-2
TGTGCCAGCAGCTTAGCGGTAAGGTCAGGAGGAGGCTACACCTTC
CASSLAVRSGGGYTF
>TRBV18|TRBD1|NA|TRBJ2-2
TGTGCCAGCTCACCCCTCGGGACAGACGGGGAGCTGTTTTTT
CASSPLGTDGELFF
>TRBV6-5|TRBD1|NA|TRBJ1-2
TGTGCCAGCTCGAGGGGGCAGCGGATCTATGGCTACACCTTC
CASSRGQRIYGYTF
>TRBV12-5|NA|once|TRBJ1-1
TGTGCTAGTGGTGCCCCGACAGGCCTGAACACTGAAGCTTTCTTT
CASGAPTGLNTEAFF
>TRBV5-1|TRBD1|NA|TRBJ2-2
TGCGCCAGCAGCCGGGACAGCACAACTACCGGGGAGCTGTTTTTT
CASSRDSTTTGELFF
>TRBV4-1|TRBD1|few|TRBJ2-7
TGCGCCAGCAGCCAAGTCTTAACAGGACAGGTGACCTACGAGCAGTACTTC
CASSQVLTGQVTYEQYF
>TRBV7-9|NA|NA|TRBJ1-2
TGTGCCAGCAGCCGGACAGCCATATCTGGCTACACCTTC
CASSRTAISGYTF
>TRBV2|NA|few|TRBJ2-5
TGTGCCAGCAGTACAGGGAGAGAGACCCAGTACTTC
CASSTGRETQYF
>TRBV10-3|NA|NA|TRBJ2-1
TGTGCCATCAGTGCAGTGTACAATGAGCAGTTCTTC
CAISAVYNEQFF
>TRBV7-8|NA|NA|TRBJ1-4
TGTGCCAGCAGCACCGAGGTGGGGGCAGGGGAAAAACTGTTTTTT
CASSTEVGAGEKLFF
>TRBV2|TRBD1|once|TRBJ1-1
TGTGCCAGCATCGCGACAGGGGGACGTACTGAAGCTTTCTTT
CASIATGGRTEAFF
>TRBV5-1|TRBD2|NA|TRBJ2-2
TGCGCCAGCAGCTTGGAAGCGGGGGGGCGAAGCGGGGAGCTGTTTTTT
CASSLEAGGRSGELFF
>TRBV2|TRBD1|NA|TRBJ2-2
TGTGCCAGCAGTATAAGTAGGACAGGGTATCCCGGGGAGCTGTTTTTT
CASSISRTGYPGELFF
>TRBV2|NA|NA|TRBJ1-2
TGTGCCAGCAGTCCCATTACAGGAAACGGCTACACCTTC
CASSPITGNGYTF
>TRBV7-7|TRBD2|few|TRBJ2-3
TGTGCCAGCAGCCTCGGGACTAGCGCCGATACGCAGTATTTT
CASSLGTSADTQYF
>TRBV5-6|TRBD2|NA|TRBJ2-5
TGTGCCAGCAGCCCAGCGGGGGGGCAAGAGACCCAGTACTTC
CASSPAGGQETQYF
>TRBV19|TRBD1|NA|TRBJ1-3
TGTGCCAGTAGTAAAGGGACAGGGAGCTCTGGAAACACCATATATTTT
CASSKGTGSSGNTIYF
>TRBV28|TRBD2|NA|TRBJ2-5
TGTGCCAGCAGAGTTAGCGGGGACCACCAAGAGACCCAGTACTTC
CASRVSGDHQETQYF
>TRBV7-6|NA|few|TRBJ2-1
TGTGCCAGCAGCCACCCCCGGGGTTACAATGAGCAGTTCTTC
CASSHPRGYNEQFF
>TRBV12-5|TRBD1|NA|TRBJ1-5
TGTGCTAGTGGTCTGACAGGGAGGAATCAGCCCCAGCATTTT
CASGLTGRNQPQHF